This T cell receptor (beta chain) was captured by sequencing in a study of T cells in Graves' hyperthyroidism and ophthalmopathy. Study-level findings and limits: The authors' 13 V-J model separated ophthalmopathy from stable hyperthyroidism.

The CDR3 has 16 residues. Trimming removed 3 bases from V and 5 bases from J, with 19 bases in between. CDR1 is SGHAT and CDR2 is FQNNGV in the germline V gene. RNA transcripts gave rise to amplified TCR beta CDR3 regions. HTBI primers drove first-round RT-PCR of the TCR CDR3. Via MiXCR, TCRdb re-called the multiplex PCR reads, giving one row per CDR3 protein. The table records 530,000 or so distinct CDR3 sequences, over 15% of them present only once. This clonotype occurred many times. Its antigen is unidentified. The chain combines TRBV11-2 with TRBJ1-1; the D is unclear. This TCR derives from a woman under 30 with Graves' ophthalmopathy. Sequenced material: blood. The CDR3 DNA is TGTGCCAGCAGCTTCCCGTTGGGGAGGTTGAGGACTGAAGCTTTCTTT. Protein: CASSFPLGRLRTEAFF.